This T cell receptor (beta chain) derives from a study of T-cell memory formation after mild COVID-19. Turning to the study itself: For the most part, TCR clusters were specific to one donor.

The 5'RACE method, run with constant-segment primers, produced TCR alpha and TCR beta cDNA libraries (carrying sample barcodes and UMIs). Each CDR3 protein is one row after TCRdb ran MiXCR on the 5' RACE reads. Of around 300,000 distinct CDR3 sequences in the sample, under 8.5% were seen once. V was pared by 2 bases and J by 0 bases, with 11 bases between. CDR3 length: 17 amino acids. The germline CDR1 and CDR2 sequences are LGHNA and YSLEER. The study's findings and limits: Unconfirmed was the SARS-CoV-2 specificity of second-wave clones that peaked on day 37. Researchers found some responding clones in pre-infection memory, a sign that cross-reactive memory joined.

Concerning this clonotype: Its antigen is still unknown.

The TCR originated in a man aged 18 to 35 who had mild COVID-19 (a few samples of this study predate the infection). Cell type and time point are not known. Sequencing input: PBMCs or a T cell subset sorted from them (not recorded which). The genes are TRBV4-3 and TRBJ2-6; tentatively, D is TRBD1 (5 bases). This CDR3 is CASSQITDSSGANVLTF. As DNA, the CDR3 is TGCGCCAGCAGCCAAATAACAGACAGCTCTGGGGCCAACGTCCTGACTTTC.